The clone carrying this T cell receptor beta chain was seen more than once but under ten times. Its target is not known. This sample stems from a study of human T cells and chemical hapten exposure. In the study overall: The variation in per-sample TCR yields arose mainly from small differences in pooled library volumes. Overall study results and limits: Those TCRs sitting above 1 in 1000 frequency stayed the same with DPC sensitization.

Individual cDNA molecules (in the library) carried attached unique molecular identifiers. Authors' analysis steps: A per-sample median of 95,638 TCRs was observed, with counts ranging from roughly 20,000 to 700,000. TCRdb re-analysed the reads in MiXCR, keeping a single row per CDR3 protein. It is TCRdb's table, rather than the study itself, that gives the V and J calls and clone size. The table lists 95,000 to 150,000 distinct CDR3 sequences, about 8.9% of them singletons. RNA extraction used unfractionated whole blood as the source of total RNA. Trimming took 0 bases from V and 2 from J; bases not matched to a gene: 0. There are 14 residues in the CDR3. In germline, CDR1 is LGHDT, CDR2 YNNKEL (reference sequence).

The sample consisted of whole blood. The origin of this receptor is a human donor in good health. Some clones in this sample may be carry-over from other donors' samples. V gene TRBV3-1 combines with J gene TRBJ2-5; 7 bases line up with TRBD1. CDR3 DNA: TGTGCCAGCAGCCAAGACAGGGGGCAAGAGACCCAGTACTTC. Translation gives CASSQDRGQETQYF.